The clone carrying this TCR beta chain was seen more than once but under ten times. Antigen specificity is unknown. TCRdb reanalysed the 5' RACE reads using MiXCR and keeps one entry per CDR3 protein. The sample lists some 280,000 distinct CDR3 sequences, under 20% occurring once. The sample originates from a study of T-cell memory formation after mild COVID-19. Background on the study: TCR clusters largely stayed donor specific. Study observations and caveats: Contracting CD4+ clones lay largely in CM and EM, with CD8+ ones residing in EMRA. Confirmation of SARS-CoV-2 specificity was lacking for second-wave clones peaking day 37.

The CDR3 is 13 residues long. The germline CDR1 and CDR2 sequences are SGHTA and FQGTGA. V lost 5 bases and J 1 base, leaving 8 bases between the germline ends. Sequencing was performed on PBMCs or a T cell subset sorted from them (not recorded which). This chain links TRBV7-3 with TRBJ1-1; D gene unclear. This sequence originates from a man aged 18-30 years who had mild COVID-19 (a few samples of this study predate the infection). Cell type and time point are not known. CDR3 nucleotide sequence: TGTGCCAGCAGCCCAACACGGAACACTGAAGCTTTCTTT. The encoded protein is CASSPTRNTEAFF.